These T cell receptor beta chains were read from a single sample in a study of blood T cell repertoires in COVID-19. TCRdb keeps only in-frame clones here, not all; method: immunoSEQ multiplex PCR. The sample includes roughly 150,000 clones, around 81% seen only once; the top ten take more than 9.5%. Sequencing was carried out using peripheral blood. These receptors were obtained from a man between 60 and 75 years old with active or convalescent COVID-19. Both conserved end residues are part of each CDR3. The order of the fields is V gene, D gene, clone size, J gene, CDR3 DNA, CDR3 protein. D genes are given only for firm matches. Not all rows give a size; the values are once, few, many and, for expanded clones, a class.

v_call: TRBV3-1/TRBV3-2; d_call: .; clone_size: .; j_call: TRBJ1-2; cdr3_nt: TGTGCCAGCAGCCAAGAAGGGGGACACGGGCTTTCGGGCTACACCTTC; cdr3_aa: CASSQEGGHGLSGYTF
v_call: TRBV4-2; d_call: TRBD1; clone_size: .; j_call: TRBJ2-4; cdr3_nt: TGTGCCAGCAGCCAAGTTACCGGGACAGGCAAAAACATTCAGTACTTC; cdr3_aa: CASSQVTGTGKNIQYF
v_call: TRBV9; d_call: .; clone_size: .; j_call: TRBJ1-4; cdr3_nt: TGTGCCAGCACCCGGGGAGGAGGAACTAATGAAAAACTGTTTTTT; cdr3_aa: CASTRGGGTNEKLFF
v_call: TRBV2; d_call: .; clone_size: .; j_call: TRBJ2-5; cdr3_nt: TGTGCCAGCAGATCCCTCCAAGAGACCCAGTACTTC; cdr3_aa: CASRSLQETQYF
v_call: TRBV2; d_call: TRBD1; clone_size: .; j_call: TRBJ2-7; cdr3_nt: TGTGCCAGCAGTGAAGTAGGCAGGGGGCCCTACGAGCAGTACTTC; cdr3_aa: CASSEVGRGPYEQYF
v_call: TRBV5-4; d_call: .; clone_size: once; j_call: TRBJ2-1; cdr3_nt: TGTGCCAGCGCTTCTAGCGTCGGGGAGCAGTTCTTC; cdr3_aa: CASASSVGEQFF
v_call: TRBV12-3/TRBV12-4; d_call: .; clone_size: .; j_call: TRBJ1-1; cdr3_nt: TGTGCCAGCAGTTTCTTTTCTACTGAAGCTTTCTTT; cdr3_aa: CASSFFSTEAFF
v_call: TRBV15; d_call: .; clone_size: .; j_call: TRBJ1-2; cdr3_nt: TGTGCCACCAGCCGACAGGACCAAAACTATGGCTACACCTTC; cdr3_aa: CATSRQDQNYGYTF
v_call: TRBV18; d_call: .; clone_size: .; j_call: TRBJ1-6; cdr3_nt: TGTGCCAGCTCACCAGGCAGGAATAATTCACCCCTCCACTTT; cdr3_aa: CASSPGRNNSPLHF
v_call: TRBV6-5; d_call: TRBD1; clone_size: once; j_call: TRBJ2-7; cdr3_nt: TGTGCCAGCAGGGTGGGACAGTCCTACGAGCAGTACTTC; cdr3_aa: CASRVGQSYEQYF
v_call: TRBV2; d_call: TRBD1; clone_size: .; j_call: TRBJ1-1; cdr3_nt: TGTGCCAGCCTATACGCCAGGGACAGCACTGAAGCTTTCTTT; cdr3_aa: CASLYARDSTEAFF
v_call: TRBV11-2; d_call: .; clone_size: .; j_call: TRBJ1-4; cdr3_nt: TGTGCCAGCAGCCAGGACAGTCGGGGAGAAGAAAAACTGTTTTTT; cdr3_aa: CASSQDSRGEEKLFF
v_call: TRBV5-6; d_call: .; clone_size: .; j_call: TRBJ2-1; cdr3_nt: TGTGCCAGCAGCCCAGGGACACTGGACAATGAGCAGTTCTTC; cdr3_aa: CASSPGTLDNEQFF
v_call: TRBV7-9; d_call: TRBD1; clone_size: .; j_call: TRBJ2-6; cdr3_nt: TGTGCCAGCAGCGTAGGGACAGGGACAGGGGCCAACGTCCTGACTTTC; cdr3_aa: CASSVGTGTGANVLTF
v_call: TRBV5-1; d_call: TRBD1; clone_size: few; j_call: TRBJ1-1; cdr3_nt: TGCGCCAGCAGCGTCGGACAGGGAGATTCCACTGAAGCTTTCTTT; cdr3_aa: CASSVGQGDSTEAFF
v_call: TRBV5-8; d_call: TRBD2; clone_size: .; j_call: TRBJ2-7; cdr3_nt: TGTGCCAGCAGCCCCGGGACTAGCGGGAGTCTCGAGCAGTACTTC; cdr3_aa: CASSPGTSGSLEQYF
v_call: TRBV4-2; d_call: TRBD2; clone_size: few; j_call: TRBJ2-2; cdr3_nt: TGTGCCAGCAACCCACGACTAGCGGGAGGTTCCGGGGAGCTGTTTTTT; cdr3_aa: CASNPRLAGGSGELFF
v_call: TRBV28; d_call: TRBD1; clone_size: .; j_call: TRBJ2-7; cdr3_nt: TGTGCCAGCAGTTCCCCCCCCCGCGGACAGGGTACCTCTGGGTACGAGCAGTACTTC; cdr3_aa: CASSSPPRGQGTSGYEQYF
v_call: TRBV24-1; d_call: .; clone_size: .; j_call: TRBJ2-1; cdr3_nt: TGTGCCACCAGTGATCGCAGGGGAAATGAGCAGTTCTTC; cdr3_aa: CATSDRRGNEQFF
v_call: TRBV5-4; d_call: TRBD1; clone_size: .; j_call: TRBJ2-7; cdr3_nt: TGTGCCGCGTCGGGGGGACAGGGGGTCTACGAGCAGTACTTC; cdr3_aa: CAASGGQGVYEQYF
v_call: TRBV12-3/TRBV12-4; d_call: TRBD1; clone_size: .; j_call: TRBJ2-5; cdr3_nt: TGTGCCAGCAGTTTAGGAGGGGGCGAGACCCAGTACTTC; cdr3_aa: CASSLGGGETQYF
v_call: TRBV19; d_call: TRBD2; clone_size: .; j_call: TRBJ2-1; cdr3_nt: TGTGCCAGTAGTACGGGACTAGCGGGGGGCTCCTACAATGAGCAGTTCTTC; cdr3_aa: CASSTGLAGGSYNEQFF
v_call: TRBV5-5; d_call: .; clone_size: .; j_call: TRBJ1-5; cdr3_nt: TGTGCCAGCAGCTCGGCGGGACGGCTCAATCAGCCCCAGCATTTT; cdr3_aa: CASSSAGRLNQPQHF
v_call: TRBV5-1; d_call: TRBD2; clone_size: .; j_call: TRBJ2-5; cdr3_nt: TGCGCCAGCAGCCTCGGACTAGCGGGGGGGCCTGGCCAAGAGACCCAGTACTTC; cdr3_aa: CASSLGLAGGPGQETQYF
v_call: TRBV28; d_call: .; clone_size: once; j_call: TRBJ1-3; cdr3_nt: TGTGCCAGCAGTTCCAACCCTGGAGGAACTGGAAACACCATATATTTT; cdr3_aa: CASSSNPGGTGNTIYF
v_call: TRBV3-1/TRBV3-2; d_call: .; clone_size: .; j_call: TRBJ2-7; cdr3_nt: TGTGCCAGCAGCCAAGATAGAGGGCGGGGAGTCTACGTGCAGTACTTC; cdr3_aa: CASSQDRGRGVYVQYF
v_call: TRBV7-2; d_call: .; clone_size: few; j_call: TRBJ1-5; cdr3_nt: TGTGCCAGCAGCCCAGACGGGAATCAGCCCCAGCATTTT; cdr3_aa: CASSPDGNQPQHF
v_call: TRBV5-1; d_call: TRBD1; clone_size: .; j_call: TRBJ1-5; cdr3_nt: TGCGCCAGCAGCCCAGACGGGACAGATAGCAATCAGCCCCAGCATTTT; cdr3_aa: CASSPDGTDSNQPQHF
v_call: TRBV29-1; d_call: .; clone_size: many; j_call: TRBJ2-1; cdr3_nt: TGCAGCGTTGAAAATACGGAGAACAATGAGCAGTTCTTC; cdr3_aa: CSVENTENNEQFF